This entry lists 21 T cell receptor beta chains sequenced from one sample in a study of beta chain features in type 1 diabetes. Study-level findings and limits: All four CD4+ subsets from Type 1 diabetes patients carried moderately but significantly shorter TCRB CDR3s.

No antigen has been assigned to these receptors. The entirety of the isolated RNA underwent reverse transcription, so expressed TCRB transcripts were sequenced. Assay used: immunoSEQ multiplex PCR; TCRdb lists only in-frame clones, some missing. The sample yields 600,000 or so clones, over 10% seen once. Sample: naive CD4+ T cells from blood. The receptors originated from a man under 40 with type 1 diabetes.

V usage is TRBV9 and J usage is TRBJ2-1, with TRBD1 matching over 9 bases. This CDR3 comprises 14 residues. Germline V lookup: CDR1 SGDLS, CDR2 YYNGEE. Trimming at V came to 4 bases and at J to 9 bases, leaving 8 bases not matched to a gene. The CDR3 reads CASSSWDREGEQFF. The CDR3 DNA is TGTGCCAGCAGCTCCTGGGACAGGGAGGGTGAGCAGTTCTTC.

V is TRBV5-1 and J is TRBJ1-4; D call uncertain. Trimming pared 4 bases from V and 0 bases from J, leaving 10 bases between. The CDR3 spans 15 residues. In germline, CDR1 is SGHRS, CDR2 YFSETQ. DNA for the CDR3: TGCGCCAGCAGCCTACAGAGTGCAACTAATGAAAAACTGTTTTTT. The encoded protein is CASSLQSATNEKLFF.

The rearrangement links TRBV5-6 to TRBJ2-5, with D possibly being TRBD2 (5 bases). Trimming cost V 0 bases and J 4 bases, with 10 bases left between them. The length of the CDR3 is 14 residues. Germline assignment: CDR1 SGHDT and CDR2 YYEEEE. The CDR3 region is CASSLARRRETQYF. The CDR3 coding sequence is TGTGCCAGCAGCTTGGCCCGGAGGAGAGAGACCCAGTACTTC.

The V call is TRBV6-5, the J call TRBJ2-7; TRBD1 matches at 7 bases. V was clipped by 2 bases and J by 3 bases; unmatched bases: 7. Germline V gene data show CDR1 as MNHEY and CDR2 as SVGAGI. This CDR3 is 15 amino acids long. The CDR3 loop reads CASSYRGTARYEQYF. The CDR3 DNA sequence: TGTGCCAGCAGTTACAGGGGGACAGCCCGCTACGAGCAGTACTTC.

Note on this clone: Other DNA sequences in this sample translate to the same CDR3. The chain links TRBV7-2 to TRBJ2-7; no clear D gene. The CDR3 is 11 amino acids. Trimming pared 5 bases from V and 3 bases from J, leaving 5 bases between. The V gene's germline CDR1 is SGHTA and CDR2 FQGNSA. CDR3 bases: TGTGCCAGCAGCCAGCGCTACGAGCAGTACTTC. This encodes CASSQRYEQYF.

The chain links TRBV4-1 to TRBJ1-2; D unresolved. Between the trimmed V and J ends, which lost 2 bases and 5 bases, there was a span of 6 bases. The germline V gene encodes CDR1 MGHRA and CDR2 YSYEKL. The CDR3 extends over 12 amino acids. In DNA form, the CDR3 reads TGCGCCAGCAGCCAAACGGAGTATGGCTACACCTTC. Protein product: CASSQTEYGYTF.

The rearrangement uses TRBV15 and TRBJ2-3; TRBD2 matches at 11 bases. Germline lookup yields CDR1 LNHNV and CDR2 YYDKDF (reference sequence). Trimming cost V 0 bases and J 3 bases; bases outside gene matches: 5. There are 17 residues in the CDR3. For the CDR3, the DNA is TGTGCCACCAGCAGAGATCGCCTAGCGGGGGGAACAGATACGCAGTATTTT. The encoded protein is CATSRDRLAGGTDTQYF.

The chain employs TRBV7-9 and TRBJ1-1; D may be TRBD1 (5 bases). The CDR3 runs to 11 residues. Trimming shortened V by 10 bases and J by 6 bases, and 12 bases separated the two germline ends. Germline V lookup: CDR1 SEHNR, CDR2 FQNEAQ (reference sequence). In DNA, the CDR3 is TGTGCCACGCCCGGGGGGGCTGAAGCTTTCTTT. It translates to CATPGGAEAFF.

The rearrangement uses TRBV28 and TRBJ1-4; a possible D gene is TRBD1 (5 bases). With 10 bases removed from V and 5 bases from J, the gap between germline ends came to 23 bases. Germline CDR1 reads MDHEN; CDR2 reads SYDVKM. This CDR3 is 16 amino acids long. Written as DNA, the CDR3 is TGTGCCAACCACGGAATGGGGGGTCACGCCAATGAAAAACTGTTTTTT. It encodes CANHGMGGHANEKLFF.

The CDR3 region is CASSPQKEDYGYTF. In nucleotides, the CDR3 is TGTGCCAGCTCACCACAAAAGGAAGACTATGGCTACACCTTC. The chain uses TRBV18 and TRBJ1-2; D unclear. Germline CDR1 reads KGHSH; CDR2 reads LQKENI. The CDR3 consists of 14 residues. V dropped 1 base and J dropped 3 bases, with 9 bases sitting between them.

This clone came up a few times. The genes are TRBV5-6 and TRBJ1-5, with D unresolved. Germline V gives CDR1 SGHDT, CDR2 YYEEEE. The length of the CDR3 is 15 residues. Trimming shortened V by 3 bases and J by 0 bases, and 10 bases separated the two germline ends. CDR3 sequence reads: CASSSTLFSNQPQHF. In DNA, the CDR3 is TGTGCCAGCAGCTCAACCCTGTTTAGCAATCAGCCCCAGCATTTT. The full variable domain, its missing parts supplied by reference TRBV5-6 and TRBJ1-5, is DAGVTQSPTHLIKTRGQQVTLRCSPKSGHDTVSWYQQALGQGPQFIFQYYEEEERQRGNFPDRFSGHQFPNYSSELNVNALLLGDSALYLCASSSTLFSNQPQHFGDGTRLSIL.

The V call is TRBV5-1, the J call TRBJ1-1; possibly TRBD1 for D (5 bases). The V gene lost 0 bases and the J gene lost 4 bases, with 13 bases spanning the gap. There are 15 residues in the CDR3. Germline CDR1 is SGHRS and CDR2 is YFSETQ. CDR3 region: CASSLVPGVSTEAFF. CDR3 sequence (DNA): TGCGCCAGCAGCTTGGTTCCGGGGGTTAGCACTGAAGCTTTCTTT.

This clone was observed many times. The gene calls are TRBV23-1 and TRBJ2-2, with a tentative D call TRBD1 (6 bases). TRBV23-1 is marked as an open reading frame, function uncertain. This CDR3 has 13 amino acids. The germline V and J ends were trimmed by 6 bases and 13 bases, with 18 bases remaining between them. For the CDR3, the DNA is TGCGCCAGCAGCCATGGTACAGGGATGGGGCTGTTTTTT. This codes for CASSHGTGMGLFF.

V and J are TRBV5-1 and TRBJ2-7; tentatively, D is TRBD2 (6 bases). Per germline, CDR1 SGHRS and CDR2 YFSETQ. This CDR3 comprises 14 residues. The ends were cut back, 5 bases at V and 2 bases at J, with 14 bases in the middle. CDR3 bases: TGCGCCAGCAGTTACGGCTGGGGGGCCTACGAGCAGTACTTC. It encodes CASSYGWGAYEQYF. Drawing the rest from reference TRBV5-1 and TRBJ2-7, the complete variable domain is KAGVTQTPRYLIKTRGQQVTLSCSPISGHRSVSWYQQTPGQGLQFLFEYFSETQRNKGNFPGRFSGRQFSNSRSEMNVSTLELGDSALYLCASSYGWGAYEQYFGPGTRLTVT.

The table lists this clone with a few counts. The genes are TRBV19 and TRBJ1-1; the D is unclear. The germline V gene encodes CDR1 LNHDA and CDR2 SQIVND (reference sequence). V was trimmed by 6 bases and J by 5 bases, leaving 22 bases between them. The CDR3 sequence is 16 residues long. The CDR3, as DNA: TGTGCCAGTAGCATACCCGGGGAAAGCTTAAGGACTGAAGCTTTCTTT. This encodes CASSIPGESLRTEAFF. Full variable domain (rest looked up from reference TRBV19 and TRBJ1-1): DGGITQSPKYLFRKEGQNVTLSCEQNLNHDAMYWYRQDPGQGLRLIYYSQIVNDFQKGDIAEGYSVSREKKESFPLTVTSAQKNPTAFYLCASSIPGESLRTEAFFGQGTRLTVV.

The rearrangement links TRBV4-3 to TRBJ1-2; D gene ambiguous. With 3 bases removed from V and 2 bases from J, the gap between germline ends came to 7 bases. The CDR3 consists of 13 residues. Germline V gene lookup returns CDR1 LGHNA and CDR2 YSLEER. CDR3 coding DNA: TGCGCCAGCAGCCACGCGGTGAACTATGGCTACACCTTC. Its protein product is CASSHAVNYGYTF.

V usage is TRBV6-5 and J usage is TRBJ2-3, with 7 bases matching TRBD2. The CDR3 totals 15 residues. Germline assignment: CDR1 MNHEY and CDR2 SVGAGI. J gave up 2 bases and V 8 bases, and 10 bases lay outside the gene matches. Here the CDR3 reads CASGLGRGYTDTQYF. The CDR3 region has the DNA TGTGCCAGCGGCCTAGGGAGGGGCTACACAGATACGCAGTATTTT.

This clone was seen more than once but under ten times. This sequence joins TRBV9 and TRBJ2-3, with 9 bases aligning to TRBD1. Germline-derived CDR1 and CDR2 are SGDLS and YYNGEE. The trim removed 3 bases at V and 3 bases at J, leaving 5 bases unmatched. The length of the CDR3 is 15 residues. This CDR3 is CASSAGTGKTDTQYF. CDR3 nucleotides: TGTGCCAGCAGCGCCGGGACAGGGAAAACAGATACGCAGTATTTT.

This clone has only a few counts. V usage is TRBV2 and J usage is TRBJ2-5; 9 bases map to TRBD1. CDR3 length: 11 residues. Germline loops: CDR1 SNHLY, CDR2 FYNNEI. V dropped 6 bases and J dropped 10; count of bases not matched to a gene: 3. CDR3 region: CASRGQGIQYF. The DNA for the CDR3 is TGTGCCAGCAGAGGACAGGGGATCCAGTACTTC.

This clone has more than one count but fewer than ten. The chain joins TRBV6-5 to TRBJ2-4; 9 positions agree with TRBD1. Looked up from germline, CDR1 is MNHEY and CDR2 is SVGAGI. The V and J ends lost 4 bases and 5 bases, in that order; junction bases with no gene match: 0. This CDR3 is 13 amino acids long. The CDR3 sequence is CASSWDRENIQYF. The CDR3 DNA is TGTGCCAGCAGTTGGGACAGGGAAAACATTCAGTACTTC.

This clone was counted only a few times. The chain is built from TRBV7-6 and TRBJ2-3; no firm D call. The CDR3 spans 13 residues. Germline loops: CDR1 SGHVS, CDR2 FNYEAQ. The V end was cut by 4 bases, the J end by 0 bases, with 5 bases between. The chain's CDR3 is CASSYSSTDTQYF. The CDR3 bases are TGTGCCAGCAGCTACTCTAGCACAGATACGCAGTATTTT.